This T cell receptor (beta chain) was profiled in a study of monozygotic twins with inflammatory bowel disease. TCRdb reprocessed the 5' RACE reads, keeping one entry per CDR3 protein, no DNA. This listing includes hundreds of thousands of distinct CDR3 sequences. The CDR3 contains 12 residues. Regarding the study as a whole: Discrimination among different T cell subtypes was not achievable. IBD patients shared fewer clonotypes with other individuals than healthy twins, especially patients with disease activity signs.

Details on this clonotype: Its specificity is not known.

The sequence was collected from a human donor with ulcerative colitis or Crohn's disease, or a healthy co-twin of an affected twin (not recorded which). Input material: blood. This chain links TRBV12-3 or TRBV12-4 with TRBJ1-6. CDR3 loop: CASSPDNSPLHF.